Following are 19 T cell receptor beta chains from one sample sequenced in a study of blood T cell repertoires in COVID-19. Libraries were prepared by immunoSEQ multiplex PCR; TCRdb keeps only in-frame clonotypes and omits some of them. The data hold under 250,000 clones, with approximately 88% observed a single time. Sequencing was done on a sample of peripheral blood. These receptors all come from a man in his 60s who had recovered from COVID-19.

The sample holds one count of this clone. The chain links TRBV9 to TRBJ2-3; 11 nucleotides line up with TRBD2. Germline CDR1 and CDR2: SGDLS and YYNGEE. The V gene end was trimmed by 3 bases and the J gene end by 2 bases; junction bases not matched to a gene: 5. The CDR3 runs to 16 residues. The CDR3 protein is CASSAMTSGVTDTQYF. In nucleotides, the CDR3 is TGTGCCAGCAGCGCGATGACTAGCGGGGTCACAGATACGCAGTATTTT.

As to this clone: Other DNA sequences in this specimen translate into the identical CDR3. The gene calls are TRBV9 and TRBJ1-1; 7 positions agree with TRBD1. Germline V gives CDR1 SGDLS, CDR2 YYNGEE. This CDR3 is 14 amino acids long. V shed 0 bases, J shed 2 bases, and the junction held 1 base outside the gene matches. CDR3: CASSVDRGNTEAFF. CDR3 DNA: TGTGCCAGCAGCGTAGACAGGGGCAACACTGAAGCTTTCTTT.

CDR3 DNA sequence: TGTGCCAGCAGTCTAGAGTACCAAGAGACCCAGTACTTC. As protein: CASSLEYQETQYF. The chain couples TRBV7-3 to TRBJ2-5; no firm D call. The CDR3 runs 13 residues. Germline V gene lookup returns CDR1 SGHTA and CDR2 FQGTGA. Trimming shortened V by 6 bases and J by 0 bases, and 8 bases separated the two germline ends.

J is TRBJ1-1 and V is TRBV6-5; 10 positions match TRBD1. The trim removed 5 bases at V and 5 bases at J, leaving 8 bases unmatched. The CDR3 is 15 residues long. Germline V gene sequence: CDR1 MNHEY, CDR2 SVGAGI. Here the CDR3 reads CASSQSRTGGTEAFF. The CDR3, as DNA: TGTGCCAGCAGTCAATCAAGGACAGGGGGGACTGAAGCTTTCTTT.

The chain couples TRBV27 to TRBJ2-5; D perhaps matches TRBD1 (6 bases). There are 15 residues in the CDR3. V was pared by 5 bases and J by 2 bases, with 15 bases between. The germline gives CDR1 MNHEY, CDR2 SMNVEV (reference sequence). For the CDR3, the DNA is TGTGCCAGCAGTCAAAAACCGGGACAACAAGAGACCCAGTACTTC. Protein product: CASSQKPGQQETQYF.

This clone was counted between two and nine times. The chain's CDR3 is CASSYSRRDNQPQHF. Written as DNA, the CDR3 is TGTGCCAGCAGTTACTCGCGCAGGGATAATCAGCCCCAGCATTTT. V is TRBV6-6 and J is TRBJ1-5; D might be TRBD1 (5 bases). Between the trimmed V and J ends, which lost 0 bases and 4 bases, there was a span of 10 bases. This CDR3 has 15 residues. Germline assignment: CDR1 MNHNY and CDR2 SVGAGI (reference sequence).

The chain has TRBV14 and TRBJ2-7, with D perhaps matching TRBD2 (6 bases). The CDR3 runs 16 residues. Germline CDR1 reads SGHDN; CDR2 reads FVKESK. V was shortened by 0 bases and J by 0 bases, with 12 bases between the two germline ends. The CDR3 reads CASSQDRRAVSYEQYF. The CDR3 DNA reads TGTGCCAGCAGCCAAGATAGGAGGGCAGTCTCCTACGAGCAGTACTTC.

The CDR3 coding sequence is TGTGCCACCAGCGTAGGAGGGACAGGGGGTTACGAGCAGTACTTC. This codes for CATSVGGTGGYEQYF. This sequence joins TRBV15 and TRBJ2-7, with TRBD1 identical over 11 bases. The germline V gene has CDR1 LNHNV and CDR2 YYDKDF (reference sequence). The CDR3 extends over 15 amino acids. Trimming took 5 bases from V and 4 from J; bases not matched to a gene: 7.

This clone appeared a few times. V and J are TRBV2 and TRBJ1-2, with 7 nucleotides matching TRBD1. The CDR3 loop spans 14 amino acids. Looked up from germline, CDR1 is SNHLY and CDR2 is FYNNEI. The ends lost 6 bases at V and 3 bases at J; junction bases unmatched: 7. CDR3 sequence: CASRAHDRDYGYTF. The CDR3, as DNA: TGTGCCAGCAGAGCCCACGACAGGGACTATGGCTACACCTTC.

The chain has TRBV4-1 and TRBJ2-1; D remains ambiguous. Trimming left V 0 bases short and J 2 bases short, with 8 bases between. The CDR3 has 15 amino acids. CDR1 is MGHRA and CDR2 is YSYEKL in the germline V gene. The CDR3 reads CASSQDPPPYNEQFF. As DNA, the CDR3 is TGCGCCAGCAGCCAAGATCCTCCCCCCTACAATGAGCAGTTCTTC.

V and J are TRBV4-3 and TRBJ1-2, with D possibly being TRBD1 (5 bases). Germline V lookup: CDR1 LGHNA, CDR2 YSLEER. CDR3 length: 15 residues. Between the trimmed V and J ends, which lost 1 base and 4 bases, there was a span of 13 bases. CDR3 region: CASSQASQGSYGYTF. For the CDR3, the DNA is TGCGCCAGCAGCCAAGCTAGTCAGGGTAGCTATGGCTACACCTTC.

V gene TRBV13 combines with J gene TRBJ2-1, with D maybe TRBD1 (5 bases). The CDR3 sequence is 13 residues long. V was pared by 4 bases and J by 7 bases, with 11 bases between. Germline V gives CDR1 PRHDT, CDR2 FYEKMQ (reference sequence). The CDR3 DNA follows: TGTGCCAGCAGCTCCTCAGGGCAAAATGAGCAGTTCTTC. Amino acids: CASSSSGQNEQFF.

The V call is TRBV3-1 (or the pseudogene TRBV3-2), the J call TRBJ2-3; TRBD1 matches 10 bases. V was pared by 3 bases and J by 7 bases, with 1 base of the junction left unmatched. The CDR3 is made up of 13 amino acids. CDR1 LGHDT and CDR2 YNNKEL come from the germline V gene (reference sequence). In DNA form, the CDR3 reads TGTGCCAGCAGCCAGACAGGGGGCTATACGCAGTATTTT. This encodes CASSQTGGYTQYF.

The gene calls are TRBV6-1 and TRBJ2-7, with a possible D match to TRBD2 (6 bases). Germline CDR1 and CDR2: MNHNS and SASEGT. The CDR3 has 14 amino acids. V was trimmed by 6 bases and J by 3 bases, leaving 15 bases between them. DNA of the CDR3: TGTGCCAGCAGCGAACCTCCGGGAGTCTACGAGCAGTACTTC. Translation gives CASSEPPGVYEQYF.

The rearrangement uses TRBV2 and TRBJ1-2; D ambiguous. V lost 4 bases and J lost 1, with 7 bases in between. From germline, CDR1 is SNHLY and CDR2 FYNNEI. This CDR3 contains 13 residues. The CDR3 protein is CASSVGGNYGYTF. The CDR3 DNA is TGTGCCAGCAGTGTCGGAGGTAACTATGGCTACACCTTC.

This chain connects TRBV7-9 to TRBJ2-3, with TRBD2 identical over 9 bases. The CDR3 spans 16 residues. J gave up 0 bases and V 1 base, and 2 bases lay outside the gene matches. Germline CDR1 and CDR2: SEHNR and FQNEAQ (reference sequence). The CDR3 sequence is CASSLEAGGSTDTQYF. In DNA form, the CDR3 reads TGTGCCAGCAGCTTAGAGGCGGGAGGGAGCACAGATACGCAGTATTTT.

The rearrangement uses TRBV7-2 and TRBJ2-5; TRBD2 aligns across 7 bases. The CDR3 contains 16 residues. The V and J ends lost 1 base and 3 bases, in that order; junction bases with no gene match: 8. CDR1 is SGHTA, CDR2 FQGNSA, per germline. CDR3 sequence reads: CASSLEYRSGKETQYF. The CDR3 region has the DNA TGTGCCAGCAGCTTAGAGTACCGGAGCGGGAAAGAGACCCAGTACTTC.

The chain has TRBV2 and TRBJ1-2; 8 nucleotides match TRBD1. The junction had 11 bases not matched to a gene; V was cut back by 10 bases and J by 1 base. The CDR3 covers 15 residues. Germline loops: CDR1 SNHLY, CDR2 FYNNEI. The DNA of the CDR3 is TGTGCCACCAACCGGGGGACAGGTTATAACTATGGCTACACCTTC. Protein product: CATNRGTGYNYGYTF.

The chain carries TRBV6-5 and TRBJ1-1; unclear D gene. The V gene's germline CDR1 is MNHEY and CDR2 SVGAGI. CDR3 length: 13 amino acids. The ends were cut back, 5 bases at V and 5 bases at J, with 12 bases in the middle. CDR3 protein: CASSPTGLTEAFF. The CDR3 DNA reads TGTGCCAGCAGTCCTACCGGTTTGACTGAAGCTTTCTTT.